Following are 32 T cell receptor beta chains from one sample sequenced in a study of blood T cell repertoires in COVID-19. Some clones are missing from TCRdb's copy, which holds only in-frame ones; the method was immunoSEQ multiplex PCR. The table lists 200,000 to 250,000 clones, around 84% of them singletons. Specimen: PBMCs or T cells enriched from blood (not recorded which). The receptors derive from a woman between 40 and 50 years old who had recovered from COVID-19.

The CDR3 nucleotides are TGTGCCAGCAGCCAAGGGGTGCGCGGTGGCTACACCTTC. Translated, it gives CASSQGVRGGYTF. This sequence joins TRBV3-1 (or the pseudogene TRBV3-2) and TRBJ1-2; D not certain. The germline CDR1 and CDR2 sequences are LGHDT and YNNKEL (reference sequence). The V end lost 1 base, the J end lost 7 bases, and 10 bases lay between the germline ends. The CDR3 is made up of 13 amino acids.

This chain connects TRBV10-3 to TRBJ2-1, with 14 bases that match TRBD2. The CDR3 consists of 21 residues. With 4 bases clipped from V and 8 bases from J, the junction kept 22 bases outside the gene matches. Germline V gene data show CDR1 as ENHRY and CDR2 as SYGVKD. The CDR3 spells CAISAKPGTSGSNSRRDEQFF. The DNA for the CDR3 is TGTGCCATCAGTGCTAAACCTGGGACTAGCGGGAGTAATTCGCGTAGGGATGAGCAGTTCTTC.

V and J are TRBV28 and TRBJ1-1, with 8 bases aligning to TRBD1. The trim removed 2 bases at V and 7 bases at J, leaving 3 bases unmatched. The CDR3 consists of 13 residues. The V gene's germline CDR1 is MDHEN and CDR2 SYDVKM. The CDR3: CASSLLDRDEAFF. CDR3 in DNA: TGTGCCAGCAGTTTACTGGACAGGGATGAAGCTTTCTTT.

The chain is built from TRBV12-3 or TRBV12-4 and TRBJ2-1; 11 bases map to TRBD2. The V and J ends lost 8 bases and 5 bases, in that order; junction bases with no gene match: 2. This CDR3 region has 13 residues. CDR3 coding DNA: TGTGCCAGCGGGACTAGCGGTGACAATGAGCAGTTCTTC. Amino acids: CASGTSGDNEQFF.

This sequence joins TRBV21-1 and TRBJ2-1; no check of the table's D call, TRBD2, against the DNA was made. TRBV21-1 is an annotated pseudogene. CDR3 length equals 17 residues. CDR3 in amino acids: CASSSRNTSGGRNEQFF. The CDR3 DNA sequence: TGTGCCAGCAGCTCTCGAAATACTAGCGGAGGCAGGAATGAGCAGTTCTTC.

J is TRBJ1-2 and V is TRBV11-2; D is undetermined. Deletions cut 5 bases from V and 3 bases from J, with 13 bases between. This CDR3 is built from 14 residues. Per the germline V gene, CDR1 is SGHAT and CDR2 is FQNNGV. In DNA, the CDR3 is TGTGCCAGCAGCCGAGCGGGTCGGGACTATGGCTACACCTTC. This gives the protein CASSRAGRDYGYTF.

The chain employs TRBV5-1 and TRBJ2-7; 10 bases map to TRBD2. Germline CDR1 reads SGHRS; CDR2 reads YFSETQ. Trimming took 5 bases from V and 1 from J; bases not matched to a gene: 0. This CDR3 has 13 amino acids. DNA of the CDR3: TGCGCCAGCAGGACTAGCGGGTCCTACGAGCAGTACTTC. Translated, it gives CASRTSGSYEQYF. The full variable domain, in which reference TRBV5-1 and TRBJ2-7 provide the parts outside the CDR3, is KAGVTQTPRYLIKTRGQQVTLSCSPISGHRSVSWYQQTPGQGLQFLFEYFSETQRNKGNFPGRFSGRQFSNSRSEMNVSTLELGDSALYLCASRTSGSYEQYFGPGTRLTVT.

The chain employs TRBV5-1 and TRBJ1-1; 7 bases are shared with TRBD1. V lost 4 bases and J lost 1; bases outside the gene matches: 4. The CDR3 is 14 residues long. Germline CDR1 SGHRS, CDR2 YFSETQ. This CDR3 reads CASSPGTENTEAFF. The DNA of the CDR3 is TGCGCCAGCAGCCCGGGGACAGAGAACACTGAAGCTTTCTTT. The entire variable domain, with the rest obtained from reference TRBV5-1 and TRBJ1-1, is as follows: KAGVTQTPRYLIKTRGQQVTLSCSPISGHRSVSWYQQTPGQGLQFLFEYFSETQRNKGNFPGRFSGRQFSNSRSEMNVSTLELGDSALYLCASSPGTENTEAFFGQGTRLTVV.

The genes are TRBV13 and TRBJ2-3, with TRBD2 as a possible D gene (6 bases). V was cut by 4 bases and J by 2 bases, with 10 bases left in between. The CDR3 has 14 amino acids. The germline gives CDR1 PRHDT, CDR2 FYEKMQ (reference sequence). Written as DNA, the CDR3 is TGTGCCAGCAGCTCAGGGAGGAACACAGATACGCAGTATTTT. This encodes CASSSGRNTDTQYF.

This clone appeared a single time. The rearrangement links TRBV19 to TRBJ2-6, with 11 positions matching TRBD2. CDR3 length: 17 amino acids. Germline V gene data show CDR1 as LNHDA and CDR2 as SQIVND (reference sequence). The ends lost 2 bases at V and 2 bases at J; junction bases unmatched: 2. CDR3 DNA: TGTGCCAGTAGTATACTAGCGGGAGGACCTGGGGCCAACGTCCTGACTTTC. Amino acid sequence: CASSILAGGPGANVLTF.

The chain employs TRBV7-9 and TRBJ1-1; no firm D call. The CDR3 is made up of 13 amino acids. The germline V gene encodes CDR1 SEHNR and CDR2 FQNEAQ (reference sequence). Trimming stripped 5 bases from V and 7 bases from J, with 14 bases between. DNA for the CDR3: TGTGCCAGCAGCCTCTTAGACACATATGAAGCTTTCTTT. Encoded protein: CASSLLDTYEAFF. Full variable domain (rest looked up from reference TRBV7-9 and TRBJ1-1): DTGVSQNPRHKITKRGQNVTFRCDPISEHNRLYWYRQTLGQGPEFLTYFQNEAQLEKSRLLSDRFSAERPKGSFSTLEIQRTEQGDSAMYLCASSLLDTYEAFFGQGTRLTVV.

The genes are TRBV10-3 and TRBJ1-1, with 7 bases that match TRBD1. The CDR3 extends over 14 amino acids. J was trimmed by 0 bases and V by 6 bases; bases with no gene match: 4. Germline V gene lookup returns CDR1 ENHRY and CDR2 SYGVKD. The CDR3, as DNA: TGTGCCATCAGGGGACAGACCTTGAACACTGAAGCTTTCTTT. Translating gives CAIRGQTLNTEAFF.

The chain has TRBV5-4 and TRBJ2-5; 7 bases map to TRBD1. The CDR3 contains 14 residues. The V and J ends lost 0 bases and 4 bases, in that order; junction bases with no gene match: 3. Germline V CDR1 and CDR2: SGHNT, YYREEE (reference sequence). The CDR3 reads CASSLGGTAETQYF. CDR3 nucleotide sequence: TGTGCCAGCAGCTTGGGGGGGACAGCAGAGACCCAGTACTTC.

CDR3 in amino acids: CASSPEGQGIYEQYF. DNA for the CDR3: TGTGCCAGCAGCCCCGAGGGACAGGGGATCTACGAGCAGTACTTC. The chain uses TRBV3-1 (or the pseudogene TRBV3-2) and TRBJ2-7, with 10 positions matching TRBD1. CDR1 LGHDT and CDR2 YNNKEL come from the germline V gene (reference sequence). This CDR3 region has 15 residues. The J segment lost 3 bases and the V segment lost 4 bases, leaving 6 bases of the junction unmatched.

This sequence joins TRBV13 and TRBJ2-2; 9 bases agree with TRBD2. Germline V gene sequence: CDR1 PRHDT, CDR2 FYEKMQ (reference sequence). V shed 5 bases and J 3 bases; nucleotides not matched to a gene: 13. The CDR3 length is 18 residues. CDR3 in amino acids: CASSAHPPSGADTGELFF. DNA for the CDR3: TGTGCCAGCAGCGCTCACCCACCTAGCGGGGCGGACACCGGGGAGCTGTTTTTT.

This clone occurred once. V and J are TRBV30 and TRBJ2-5; D gene uncertain. Germline V gene data show CDR1 as GTSNPN and CDR2 as SVGIG (reference sequence). Trimming pared 3 bases from V and 1 base from J, leaving 6 bases between. This CDR3 has 12 residues. CDR3 region: CAWSPSQETQYF. CDR3 DNA: TGTGCCTGGAGCCCTTCCCAAGAGACCCAGTACTTC.

This clone was observed a few times. The chain carries TRBV7-9 and TRBJ2-5; 9 bases match TRBD2. In germline, CDR1 is SEHNR, CDR2 FQNEAQ (reference sequence). V shed 5 bases and J 2 bases; nucleotides not matched to a gene: 12. The CDR3 totals 17 residues. The CDR3: CASSPGLAGPEQETQYF. In DNA, the CDR3 is TGTGCCAGCAGCCCCGGGCTAGCGGGACCGGAACAAGAGACCCAGTACTTC.

This clone was recorded only once. V and J are TRBV19 and TRBJ1-2; D unresolved. V lost 0 bases to trimming and J lost 8 bases, with 13 bases between them. CDR1 and CDR2 (germline): LNHDA, SQIVND (reference sequence). The CDR3 is made up of 14 amino acids. The CDR3 bases are TGTGCCAGTAGTATAGATTTGGAGGTTGGCGGCTACACCTTC. It yields the protein CASSIDLEVGGYTF.

The V gene is TRBV28, the J gene TRBJ1-5, with 7 bases lining up with TRBD1. This CDR3 has 15 residues. Germline values: CDR1 MDHEN, CDR2 SYDVKM. Unmatched junction bases numbered 6, after V lost 3 bases and J lost 4 bases. Here the CDR3 reads CASSFASRGNQPQHF. The CDR3 DNA reads TGTGCCAGCAGTTTTGCGTCCAGGGGGAATCAGCCCCAGCATTTT. The complete variable domain, with remaining parts taken from reference TRBV28 and TRBJ1-5, reads DVKVTQSSRYLVKRTGEKVFLECVQDMDHENMFWYRQDPGLGLRLIYFSYDVKMKEKGDIPEGYSVSREKKERFSLILESASTNQTSMYLCASSFASRGNQPQHFGDGTRLSIL.

The V gene is TRBV7-2, the J gene TRBJ2-7, with 12 nucleotides matching TRBD2. V shed 6 bases and J 6 bases; nucleotides not matched to a gene: 6. Germline CDR1 and CDR2: SGHTA and FQGNSA. The CDR3 loop spans 14 amino acids. The CDR3 DNA is TGTGCCAGCAGACCGACTAGCGGGAGTTTCGAGCAGTACTTC. Residues: CASRPTSGSFEQYF.

The CDR3 reads CASRNPGSTDTQYF. In DNA, the CDR3 is TGTGCCAGCAGAAACCCGGGATCCACAGATACGCAGTATTTT. V is TRBV7-2 and J is TRBJ2-3, with D possibly being TRBD2 (5 bases). The CDR3 length is 14 residues. Trimming stripped 6 bases from V and 2 bases from J, with 12 bases between. Germline-derived CDR1 and CDR2 are SGHTA and FQGNSA.

This chain joins TRBV27 and TRBJ2-7, with TRBD2 matching 8 bases. The germline V gene has CDR1 MNHEY and CDR2 SMNVEV (reference sequence). Trimming at V came to 4 bases and at J to 1 base, leaving 9 bases not matched to a gene. CDR3 size: 16 residues. Written as DNA, the CDR3 is TGTGCCAGCAGTTCCCTCGCTAGCGGGCTGTCCTACGAGCAGTACTTC. Translation gives CASSSLASGLSYEQYF.

The chain employs TRBV3-1 (or the pseudogene TRBV3-2) and TRBJ1-3; D unclear. The germline V gene encodes CDR1 LGHDT and CDR2 YNNKEL (reference sequence). Trimming removed 6 bases at V and 4 bases at J, with 16 bases between. This CDR3 comprises 15 residues. DNA of the CDR3: TGTGCCAGCAGTCCCCGGGCCTCGGGGGGAAACACCATATATTTT. Translated: CASSPRASGGNTIYF.

This chain connects TRBV6-5 to TRBJ2-2; possibly TRBD2 for D (5 bases). Trimming removed 7 bases from V and 7 bases from J, with 7 bases in between. Germline V gene lookup returns CDR1 MNHEY and CDR2 SVGAGI. This CDR3 is 11 amino acids long. Here the CDR3 DNA reads TGTGCCAGCAACGGGGTCGGGGAGCTGTTTTTT. This codes for CASNGVGELFF.

The V gene is TRBV12-3 or TRBV12-4, the J gene TRBJ2-3; D is unclear. The V end was cut by 6 bases, the J end by 5 bases, with 6 bases between. CDR3 length: 11 residues. This CDR3 reads CASSLLDTQYF. For the CDR3, the DNA is TGTGCCAGCAGCCTATTAGATACGCAGTATTTT.

This clone has a single count. The chain combines TRBV7-9 with TRBJ2-7; 12 positions agree with TRBD1. The CDR3 spans 15 residues. Germline V gene sequence: CDR1 SEHNR, CDR2 FQNEAQ (reference sequence). V dropped 4 bases and J dropped 7; count of bases not matched to a gene: 8. The CDR3 loop is CASSSTGTGGLEQYF. The CDR3 bases are TGTGCCAGCAGCTCAACCGGGACAGGGGGCTTAGAGCAGTACTTC. Looking up the rest from reference TRBV7-9 and TRBJ2-7 gives the full variable domain: DTGVSQNPRHKITKRGQNVTFRCDPISEHNRLYWYRQTLGQGPEFLTYFQNEAQLEKSRLLSDRFSAERPKGSFSTLEIQRTEQGDSAMYLCASSSTGTGGLEQYFGPGTRLTVT.

The gene calls are TRBV28 and TRBJ2-5; 11 nucleotides agree with TRBD2. This CDR3 is built from 18 residues. Germline loops: CDR1 MDHEN, CDR2 SYDVKM. The junction had 17 bases not matched to a gene; V was cut back by 4 bases and J by 7 bases. CDR3 protein: CASSSNLGASGRIGTQYF. CDR3 DNA sequence: TGTGCCAGCAGTTCCAACCTAGGGGCTAGCGGGAGGATCGGGACCCAGTACTTC.

The gene calls are TRBV9 and TRBJ1-3; the D gene is possibly TRBD1 (6 bases). The CDR3 runs 15 residues. The germline V and J ends were trimmed by 3 bases and 0 bases, with 10 bases remaining between them. The V gene's germline CDR1 is SGDLS and CDR2 YYNGEE. The CDR3 loop reads CASSATGSSGNTIYF. CDR3 coding DNA: TGTGCCAGCAGCGCGACAGGTTCCTCTGGAAACACCATATATTTT.

The J gene is TRBJ2-1, the V gene TRBV5-4, with D possibly being TRBD2 (7 bases). The CDR3 spans 16 residues. Trimming removed 3 bases from V and 8 bases from J, with 21 bases in between. From germline, CDR1 is SGHNT and CDR2 YYREEE (reference sequence). CDR3 nucleotide sequence: TGTGCCAGCAGCTGGGCAGGGGAGGGGGGAGTCGATGAGCAGTTCTTC. Protein: CASSWAGEGGVDEQFF.

This chain joins TRBV5-8 and TRBJ1-5, with TRBD1 matching over 11 bases. The CDR3 extends over 15 amino acids. J lost 6 bases, V lost 4 bases, and 6 bases had no gene match. Germline V gene data show CDR1 as SGHTS and CDR2 as YDEGEE. The CDR3 DNA is TGTGCCAGCAGCCCGGACAGGGGGCATTCTCAGCCCCAGCATTTT. It specifies CASSPDRGHSQPQHF.

J is TRBJ2-5 and V is TRBV19, with D possibly TRBD1 on 5 matching bases. Germline CDR1 LNHDA, CDR2 SQIVND (reference sequence). The germline V and J ends were trimmed by 3 bases and 2 bases, with 10 bases remaining between them. There are 14 residues in the CDR3. The CDR3 region has the DNA TGTGCCAGTAGTATGGCCCCAGGGCAAGAGACCCAGTACTTC. This codes for CASSMAPGQETQYF.

The chain couples TRBV7-8 to TRBJ2-1, with TRBD2 identical over 14 bases. Germline CDR1 is SGHVS and CDR2 is FQNEAQ. This CDR3 is built from 16 residues. V lost 5 bases, J lost 9 bases, and 9 bases stayed unmatched. In nucleotides, the CDR3 is TGTGCCAGCAGCCCACCGGGACTAGCGGGAGCCCCTGAGCAGTTCTTC. Translation gives CASSPPGLAGAPEQFF.